This T cell receptor (beta chain) was captured in a study of blood T cell repertoires in COVID-19. Background on the study: Collection of acute and convalescent COVID-19 samples took place in the United States, Italy and Spain. Sources were T cells, B-cell-depleted T cells, or PBMCs; the material itself was cDNA or gDNA.

Libraries were prepared by immunoSEQ multiplex PCR; TCRdb keeps only in-frame clonotypes and omits some of them. The table lists approximately 180,000 clones, 65% to 90% of them singletons. Trimming pared 1 base from V and 0 bases from J, leaving 13 bases between. Germline V gene data show CDR1 as MGHRA and CDR2 as YSYEKL. The CDR3 runs to 17 residues. Cohort assignment relied on participant-reported clinical history. This clone was recorded once. The specimen sequenced was PBMCs or T cells enriched from blood (not recorded which). This chain joins TRBV4-1 and TRBJ1-3; D uncertain. The sequence derives from a man aged 50 to 60 who had recovered from COVID-19. CDR3 region: CASSQADGGHSGNTIYF. The CDR3 DNA is TGCGCCAGCAGCCAAGCTGATGGCGGTCACTCTGGAAACACCATATATTTT.